Below, 29 T cell receptor beta chains from the same sample are listed, as sequenced in a study of T cell responses to AZD1222 COVID-19 vaccine. The assay was immunoSEQ multiplex PCR, and TCRdb's table has in-frame clones only and misses some. This sample carries about 180,000 clones, approximately 94% of them seen once, and the ten largest clones take 1.5% to 2%. The sample in question was peripheral blood, obtained 28 days after the second AZD1222 dose. The receptors here all came from an adult who received the AZD1222 COVID-19 vaccine.

The J gene is TRBJ1-2, the V gene TRBV12-3 or TRBV12-4, with D uncertain. Trimming left V 7 bases short and J 2 bases short, with 11 bases between. The CDR3 extends over 13 amino acids. CDR3 DNA: TGTGCCAGCACCAAAGGGCTAAACTATGGCTACACCTTC. Amino acids: CASTKGLNYGYTF.

This clone was recorded at least ten times. This rearrangement joins TRBV15 to TRBJ2-1, with 7 bases aligning to TRBD1. With 0 bases clipped from V and 0 bases from J, the junction kept 2 bases outside the gene matches. The CDR3 runs 16 residues. The V gene's germline CDR1 is LNHNV and CDR2 YYDKDF (reference sequence). For the CDR3, the DNA is TGTGCCACCAGCAGAGAGGCAGGGGGCTCCTACAATGAGCAGTTCTTC. This sequence encodes CATSREAGGSYNEQFF.

The V and J genes are TRBV5-1 and TRBJ2-7, with 9 bases matching TRBD2. The V gene's germline CDR1 is SGHRS and CDR2 YFSETQ. The length of the CDR3 is 15 residues. V was clipped by 2 bases and J by 3 bases; unmatched bases: 6. In DNA, the CDR3 is TGCGCCAGCAGCTTTTCCAGCGGGAGGAGCTACGAGCAGTACTTC. Amino acids: CASSFSSGRSYEQYF.

V and J are TRBV5-4 and TRBJ1-5, with D hard to call. Trimming shortened V by 0 bases and J by 7 bases, and 11 bases separated the two germline ends. In germline, CDR1 is SGHNT, CDR2 YYREEE (reference sequence). The CDR3 is 14 residues long. CDR3 in amino acids: CASSLGGQNQPQHF. The CDR3 bases are TGTGCCAGCAGCTTGGGAGGGCAGAACCAGCCCCAGCATTTT.

This sequence joins TRBV11-2 and TRBJ1-3; no definite D call. Trimming left V 4 bases short and J 0 bases short, with 10 bases between. The CDR3 consists of 15 residues. The germline gives CDR1 SGHAT, CDR2 FQNNGV. The CDR3 loop reads CASSSPLFSGNTIYF. CDR3 coding DNA: TGTGCCAGCAGCTCCCCGCTTTTCTCTGGAAACACCATATATTTT. Combining the CDR3 with reference TRBV11-2 and TRBJ1-3 gives the whole variable domain EAGVAQSPRYKIIEKRQSVAFWCNPISGHATLYWYQQILGQGPKLLIQFQNNGVVDDSQLPKDRFSAERLKGVDSTLKIQPAKLEDSAVYLCASSSPLFSGNTIYFGEGSWLTVV.

The rearrangement uses TRBV4-1 and TRBJ1-2; weak D call: TRBD1 (6 bases). V was clipped by 3 bases and J by 4 bases, with 12 bases between them. Per the germline V gene, CDR1 is MGHRA and CDR2 is YSYEKL. The CDR3 covers 14 residues. Here the CDR3 reads CASSHSGQTYGYTF. The CDR3, as DNA: TGCGCCAGCAGCCATTCCGGACAGACCTATGGCTACACCTTC.

The chain carries TRBV29-1 and TRBJ1-1; no reliable D call. CDR3 length: 12 residues. Germline CDR1 and CDR2: SQVTM and ANQGSEA. V lost 6 bases to trimming and J lost 3 bases, with 11 bases between them. The CDR3 bases are TGCAGCGTCCAAAAACGGGACACTGAAGCTTTCTTT. This sequence encodes CSVQKRDTEAFF.

This clone appeared a single time. The rearrangement uses TRBV2 and TRBJ1-4; 9 nucleotides line up with TRBD1. V shed 4 bases, J shed 8 bases, and the junction held 8 bases outside the gene matches. The CDR3 is 15 residues long. The germline gives CDR1 SNHLY, CDR2 FYNNEI. CDR3 residues: CASSGSGQGYEKLFF. In DNA, the CDR3 is TGTGCCAGCAGTGGGTCCGGACAGGGGTACGAAAAACTGTTTTTT.

The J gene is TRBJ1-5, the V gene TRBV10-3; D gene uncertain. There are 14 residues in the CDR3. CDR1 is ENHRY and CDR2 is SYGVKD in the germline V gene. The ends were cut back, 2 bases at V and 4 bases at J, with 9 bases in the middle. CDR3: CAISEATENQPQHF. The CDR3 nucleotides are TGTGCCATCAGTGAGGCAACCGAGAATCAGCCCCAGCATTTT.

The chain couples TRBV5-6 to TRBJ1-6; no reliable D call. V was shortened by 3 bases and J by 12 bases, with 13 bases between the two germline ends. CDR1 SGHDT and CDR2 YYEEEE come from the germline V gene. The CDR3 extends over 13 amino acids. The CDR3 sequence: CASSSSLEGPLHF. CDR3 bases: TGTGCCAGCAGCTCCAGTTTGGAGGGACCCCTCCACTTT. The full variable domain, in which reference TRBV5-6 and TRBJ1-6 provide the parts outside the CDR3, is DAGVTQSPTHLIKTRGQQVTLRCSPKSGHDTVSWYQQALGQGPQFIFQYYEEEERQRGNFPDRFSGHQFPNYSSELNVNALLLGDSALYLCASSSSLEGPLHFGNGTRLTVT.

This chain joins TRBV11-3 and TRBJ2-1, with D unresolved. CDR1 and CDR2 from the germline V gene are SGHNT and YENEEA. V dropped 5 bases and J dropped 5 bases, with 13 bases sitting between them. There are 14 residues in the CDR3. The CDR3 DNA sequence: TGTGCCAGCAGCGGCCGGACGGTAAACAATGAGCAGTTCTTC. It yields the protein CASSGRTVNNEQFF. The full variable domain, rest sourced from reference TRBV11-3 and TRBJ2-1, is EAGVVQSPRYKIIEKKQPVAFWCNPISGHNTLYWYLQNLGQGPELLIRYENEEAVDDSQLPKDRFSAERLKGVDSTLKIQPAELGDSAVYLCASSGRTVNNEQFFGPGTRLTVL.

The rearrangement uses TRBV5-5 and TRBJ1-4, with D possibly TRBD1 on 5 matching bases. Germline lookup yields CDR1 SGHKS and CDR2 YYEKEE (reference sequence). There are 16 residues in the CDR3. The germline V and J ends were trimmed by 2 bases and 8 bases, with 19 bases remaining between them. The CDR3 DNA reads as TGTGCCAGCAGCTTCAGCCGGGACCGGGTTAGGGAAAAACTGTTTTTT. Residues: CASSFSRDRVREKLFF.

V usage is TRBV27 and J usage is TRBJ2-7; possibly TRBD1 or TRBD2 for D (5 bases each). CDR3 length: 15 amino acids. Deletions cut 2 bases from V and 7 bases from J, with 18 bases between. CDR1 and CDR2 from the germline V gene are MNHEY and SMNVEV (reference sequence). This chain's CDR3 is CASSLEGEGSGEQYF. The CDR3 bases are TGTGCCAGCAGTTTAGAGGGTGAGGGGTCGGGTGAGCAGTACTTC.

This clone was picked up one time. CDR3 amino acids: CAWIKQGISGNTIYF. The CDR3 nucleotides read TGTGCCTGGATTAAACAGGGGATTTCTGGAAACACCATATATTTT. The gene calls are TRBV30 and TRBJ1-3; 7 nucleotides line up with TRBD1. CDR3 size: 15 residues. CDR1 is GTSNPN, CDR2 SVGIG, per germline (reference sequence). J was trimmed by 1 base and V by 4 bases; bases with no gene match: 7.

V usage is TRBV4-3 and J usage is TRBJ1-2, with TRBD1 identical over 7 bases. Germline V lookup: CDR1 LGHNA, CDR2 YSLEER. Trimming cost V 0 bases and J 5 bases; bases outside gene matches: 6. The CDR3 loop spans 15 amino acids. The chain's CDR3 is CASSQDLGTAYGYTF. CDR3 DNA sequence: TGCGCCAGCAGCCAAGATCTGGGGACAGCTTATGGCTACACCTTC.

The V gene is TRBV9, the J gene TRBJ1-1; unclear D gene. CDR3 length: 13 residues. V was clipped by 1 base and J by 6 bases, with 10 bases between them. In germline, CDR1 is SGDLS, CDR2 YYNGEE. The CDR3 DNA is TGTGCCAGCAGCGTATTCGGAGCGGCTGAAGCTTTCTTT. Translating gives CASSVFGAAEAFF.

This clone was picked up one time. This chain links TRBV28 with TRBJ2-7, with 7 positions matching TRBD1. Germline CDR1 reads MDHEN; CDR2 reads SYDVKM. There are 14 residues in the CDR3. The junction had 13 bases not matched to a gene; V was cut back by 10 bases and J by 4 bases. As DNA, the CDR3 is TGTGCCACGAAGAGTCCGGACAGGCTATACGAGCAGTACTTC. This codes for CATKSPDRLYEQYF.

The V and J genes are TRBV7-9 and TRBJ1-2; D may be TRBD1 (6 bases). The ends were cut back, 5 bases at V and 10 bases at J, with 11 bases in the middle. CDR1 is SEHNR, CDR2 FQNEAQ, per germline (reference sequence). The CDR3 loop spans 11 amino acids. CDR3 DNA: TGTGCCAGCAGCCTAGGACAGTTCTACACCTTC. Translation: CASSLGQFYTF.

The rearrangement uses TRBV2 and TRBJ2-7; 7 bases agree with TRBD1. V was clipped by 6 bases and J by 0 bases; unmatched bases: 5. Germline lookup yields CDR1 SNHLY and CDR2 FYNNEI. This CDR3 contains 14 residues. CDR3 residues: CASRPDRISYEQYF. The CDR3 nucleotides read TGTGCCAGCAGGCCGGACAGGATCTCCTACGAGCAGTACTTC.

This chain uses TRBV2 with TRBJ1-5; 11 nucleotides line up with TRBD1. The CDR3 covers 12 residues. CDR1 and CDR2 (germline): SNHLY, FYNNEI. V gave up 4 bases and J gave up 11 bases; unmatched junction bases: 1. The CDR3 DNA reads TGTGCCAGCAGTGGGGGACAGGGGGCCCAGCATTTT. Protein product: CASSGGQGAQHF. The entire variable domain, with the rest obtained from reference TRBV2 and TRBJ1-5, is as follows: EPEVTQTPSHQVTQMGQEVILRCVPISNHLYFYWYRQILGQKVEFLVSFYNNEISEKSEIFDDQFSVERPDGSNFTLKIRSTKLEDSAMYFCASSGGQGAQHFGDGTRLSIL.

The gene calls are TRBV30 and TRBJ2-7; the match to TRBD2 covers 11 bases. The trim removed 4 bases at V and 6 bases at J, leaving 8 bases unmatched. CDR1 and CDR2 (germline): GTSNPN, SVGIG (reference sequence). This CDR3 has 14 residues. This CDR3 reads CAWNLAGGVGEQYF. For the CDR3, the DNA is TGTGCCTGGAATCTAGCGGGAGGTGTTGGCGAGCAGTACTTC. Supplemented by reference TRBV30 and TRBJ2-7, the full variable domain reads SQTIHQWPATLVQPVGSPLSLECTVEGTSNPNLYWYRQAAGRGLQLLFYSVGIGQISSEVPQNLSASRPQDRQFILSSKKLLLSDSGFYLCAWNLAGGVGEQYFGPGTRLTVT.

V gene TRBV7-3 combines with J gene TRBJ1-6, with 7 nucleotides matching TRBD1. Germline V gene sequence: CDR1 SGHTA, CDR2 FQGTGA. This CDR3 is 15 amino acids long. After removal of 3 bases from V and 7 bases from J, the junction contained 6 bases not matched to a gene. The CDR3 DNA follows: TGTGCCAGCAGCTTGGGAGGGGGCATGAATTCACCCCTCCACTTT. Protein: CASSLGGGMNSPLHF.

The rearrangement joins TRBV28 to TRBJ2-7; 9 bases map to TRBD2. The CDR3 spans 15 residues. V trimming: 6 bases; J trimming: 13 bases; junction bases outside the gene matches: 19. The germline gives CDR1 MDHEN, CDR2 SYDVKM. Here the CDR3 DNA reads TGTGCCAGCAGCCCCATAGACTCCCTAGCGGGGAGCGGTTACTTC. Its protein is CASSPIDSLAGSGYF.

Notes on this clone: The identical CDR3 is also encoded by other nucleotide sequences in the sample. Here the CDR3 DNA reads TGCAGTGTTCAGGGGAACACTGAAGCTTTCTTT. The encoded protein is CSVQGNTEAFF. The chain carries TRBV20-1 and TRBJ1-1; possible D gene TRBD1, 5 bases. In germline, CDR1 is DFQATT, CDR2 SNEGSKA (reference sequence). The CDR3 has 11 amino acids. V was cut by 7 bases and J by 1 base, with 7 bases left in between.

V usage is TRBV7-3 and J usage is TRBJ2-1; 11 nucleotides agree with TRBD1. J lost 8 bases, V lost 4 bases, and 4 bases had no gene match. CDR1 and CDR2 from the germline V gene are SGHTA and FQGTGA. The CDR3 covers 14 residues. The CDR3 bases are TGTGCCAGCAGCTCCGGACAGGGGGCCCATGAGCAGTTCTTC. Its protein product is CASSSGQGAHEQFF.

The table lists this clone with a count of one. The chain combines TRBV28 with TRBJ1-2; maybe TRBD1 (5 bases). The CDR3 loop spans 13 amino acids. Germline CDR1 MDHEN, CDR2 SYDVKM. V lost 6 bases, J lost 7 bases, and 15 bases lay in between. The CDR3 nucleotides read TGTGCCAGCAGCCCCCGGGACTCCGGTGGCTACACCTTC. Amino acid sequence: CASSPRDSGGYTF.

About this clone: At the DNA level, this CDR3 is encoded by other sequences in the same sample as well. For the CDR3, the DNA is TGCGCCAGCAGCTTGGGTCCTAACACTGAAGCTTTCTTT. Translating gives CASSLGPNTEAFF. This chain links TRBV5-1 with TRBJ1-1; no reliable D call. V gave up 0 bases and J gave up 2 bases, with 5 bases separating them. The CDR3 spans 13 residues. The V gene's germline CDR1 is SGHRS and CDR2 YFSETQ.

This clone has a handful of counts. The chain couples TRBV6-5 to TRBJ1-5, with a possible D match to TRBD1 (6 bases). Germline assignment: CDR1 MNHEY and CDR2 SVGAGI. The CDR3 runs 14 residues. Trimming stripped 6 bases from V and 5 bases from J, with 14 bases between. As DNA, the CDR3 is TGTGCCAGCAGGCCACAGGGTAAAGATCAGCCCCAGCATTTT. It codes for CASRPQGKDQPQHF.

This sequence joins TRBV19 and TRBJ2-5, with unresolved D. V was pared by 9 bases and J by 5 bases, with 13 bases between. Germline CDR1 LNHDA, CDR2 SQIVND (reference sequence). There are 12 residues in the CDR3. CDR3 region: CASGTGRETQYF. CDR3 bases: TGTGCCAGCGGTACTGGAAGGGAGACCCAGTACTTC.